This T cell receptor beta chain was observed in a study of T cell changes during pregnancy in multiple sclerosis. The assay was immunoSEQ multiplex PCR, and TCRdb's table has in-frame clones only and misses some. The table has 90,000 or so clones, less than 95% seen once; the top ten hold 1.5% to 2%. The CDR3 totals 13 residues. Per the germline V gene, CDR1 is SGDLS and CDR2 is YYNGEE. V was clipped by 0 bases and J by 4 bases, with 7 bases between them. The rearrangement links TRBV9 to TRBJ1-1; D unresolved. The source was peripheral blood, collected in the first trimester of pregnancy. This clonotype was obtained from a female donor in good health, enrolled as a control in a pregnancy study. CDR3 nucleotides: TGTGCCAGCAGCGTAGATTCGGGCACTGAAGCTTTCTTT. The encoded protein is CASSVDSGTEAFF.